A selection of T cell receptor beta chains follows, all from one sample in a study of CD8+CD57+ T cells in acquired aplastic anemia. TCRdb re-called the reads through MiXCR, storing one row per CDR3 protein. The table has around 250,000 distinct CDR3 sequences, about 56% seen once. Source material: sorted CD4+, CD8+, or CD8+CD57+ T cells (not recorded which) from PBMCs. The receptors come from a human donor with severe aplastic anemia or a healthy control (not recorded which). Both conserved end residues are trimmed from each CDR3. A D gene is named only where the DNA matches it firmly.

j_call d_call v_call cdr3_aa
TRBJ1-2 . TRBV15 ATSISGTANYGYT
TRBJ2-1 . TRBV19 ASSPSPGVNEQF
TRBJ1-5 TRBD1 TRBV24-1 ATSDGQGDWPQH
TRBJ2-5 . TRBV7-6 ASGTTGSRETQY
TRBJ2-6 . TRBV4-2 ASSQASSGANVLT
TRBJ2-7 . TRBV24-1 ATSGGLSYEQY
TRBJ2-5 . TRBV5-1 ASFSNGGPQETQY
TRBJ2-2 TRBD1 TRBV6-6 ASSYLGGLNTGELF
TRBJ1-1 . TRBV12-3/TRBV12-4 ASSLRQGNTEAF
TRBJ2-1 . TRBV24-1 ATSDLGGGYNEQF
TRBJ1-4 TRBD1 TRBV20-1 SARQGASEKLF
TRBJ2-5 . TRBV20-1 SASRDVRQETQY
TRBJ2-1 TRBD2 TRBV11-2 ASSSLAGEVEQF
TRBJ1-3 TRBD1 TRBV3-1 ASSQDPRDRGNTGNTIY
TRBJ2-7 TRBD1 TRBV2 ASSRDRDYEQY
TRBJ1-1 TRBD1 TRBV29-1 SVQTGEGEAF